These 12 T cell receptor beta chains share one sample of origin, sequenced in a study of graft-versus-host responses after intestinal transplantation. Assay used: immunoSEQ multiplex PCR; TCRdb lists only in-frame clones, some missing. The sample lists roughly 97,000 clones; about 93% were seen once. The source material was PBMCs, sampled approximately 420 days after intestinal transplant. These receptors all come from a human patient who received an intestinal transplant, so some T cells may come from the graft donor.

This clone has just one count. The CDR3 spells CASSPRTGWNTEAFF. CDR3 DNA: TGTGCCAGCAGCCCGCGGACAGGTTGGAACACTGAAGCTTTCTTT. V usage is TRBV2 and J usage is TRBJ1-1; 7 nucleotides line up with TRBD1. The CDR3 runs to 15 residues. The trim removed 6 bases at V and 1 base at J, leaving 8 bases unmatched. The germline gives CDR1 SNHLY, CDR2 FYNNEI.

This sequence joins TRBV6-5 and TRBJ1-5; maybe TRBD1 (5 bases). The CDR3 spans 14 residues. V was cut by 4 bases and J by 4 bases, with 11 bases left in between. CDR1 and CDR2 from the germline V gene are MNHEY and SVGAGI. CDR3 nucleotide sequence: TGTGCCAGCAGTTCGGGACTCTTAAATCAGCCCCAGCATTTT. This codes for CASSSGLLNQPQHF.

The chain uses TRBV9 and TRBJ2-7, with D possibly being TRBD2 (7 bases). Germline CDR1 SGDLS, CDR2 YYNGEE. CDR3 size: 15 residues. V lost 4 bases to trimming and J lost 4 bases, with 18 bases between them. CDR3 in amino acids: CASSPRRGRHYEQYF. The CDR3 DNA sequence: TGTGCCAGCAGCCCCCGGCGGGGGCGGCATTACGAGCAGTACTTC.

The chain links TRBV29-1 to TRBJ1-1, with D perhaps TRBD1 (6 bases). This CDR3 contains 17 residues. Trimming left V 1 base short and J 0 bases short, with 18 bases between. Germline CDR1 is SQVTM and CDR2 is ANQGSEA. CDR3 DNA: TGCAGCGTTGAAGTCAAGGACAGCAGACATATGAACACTGAAGCTTTCTTT. Its protein product is CSVEVKDSRHMNTEAFF.

In nucleotides, the CDR3 is TGTGCCAGCAGTCAGCGGGGGGGCACAGATACGCAGTATTTT. Translated, it gives CASSQRGGTDTQYF. The V gene is TRBV6-4, the J gene TRBJ2-3, with TRBD2 identical over 9 bases. The length of the CDR3 is 14 residues. CDR1 is MRHNA, CDR2 SNTAGT, per germline. V dropped 5 bases and J dropped 1; count of bases not matched to a gene: 1.

The chain has TRBV29-1 and TRBJ1-2, with D unresolved. The germline CDR1 and CDR2 sequences are SQVTM and ANQGSEA. The germline V and J ends were trimmed by 4 bases and 4 bases, with 7 bases remaining between them. This CDR3 is built from 11 residues. CDR3 residues: CSVGGSYGYTF. The CDR3 nucleotides are TGCAGCGTTGGTGGCAGCTATGGCTACACCTTC.

This chain uses TRBV6-6 with TRBJ2-5; the D gene is possibly TRBD2 (6 bases). Germline values: CDR1 MNHNY, CDR2 SVGAGI (reference sequence). CDR3 length equals 15 residues. V lost 6 bases to trimming and J lost 4 bases, with 18 bases between them. The CDR3 nucleotides are TGTGCCAGCAGCCCCGGCGGCGGGGCTGGAGAGACCCAGTACTTC. It translates to CASSPGGGAGETQYF.

In its sample, this clone was seen once. The rearrangement uses TRBV6-5 and TRBJ1-1; no clear D. Deletions cut 2 bases from V and 5 bases from J, with 12 bases between. CDR1 and CDR2 (germline): MNHEY, SVGAGI. The CDR3 has 14 amino acids. The CDR3 DNA follows: TGTGCCAGCAGTTACGTGCGACATAGGACTGAAGCTTTCTTT. Its translation is CASSYVRHRTEAFF.

The sample holds a few counts of this clone. V is TRBV5-1 and J is TRBJ2-7, with TRBD2 matching over 8 bases. V gave up 2 bases and J gave up 2 bases; unmatched junction bases: 6. The length of the CDR3 is 15 residues. Germline assignment: CDR1 SGHRS and CDR2 YFSETQ. The CDR3 bases are TGCGCCAGCAGCTTATCCAGCGGGGGAACCTACGAGCAGTACTTC. Protein: CASSLSSGGTYEQYF.

Only one count was recorded for this clone. The chain carries TRBV29-1 and TRBJ1-1; TRBD1 matches 10 bases. The CDR3 length is 15 residues. Germline assignment: CDR1 SQVTM and CDR2 ANQGSEA. Trimming at V came to 5 bases and at J to 0 bases, leaving 6 bases not matched to a gene. The CDR3 DNA follows: TGCAGCGTTTGTCCGGGACAGGGGATGAACACTGAAGCTTTCTTT. It yields the protein CSVCPGQGMNTEAFF.

The J gene is TRBJ1-1, the V gene TRBV6-5; 8 bases are shared with TRBD1. Germline V gene lookup returns CDR1 MNHEY and CDR2 SVGAGI. Losses at the gene ends were 7 bases for V and 0 bases for J; bases not matched to a gene: 4. CDR3 length: 14 residues. The CDR3 region has the DNA TGTGCCAGCACCAGGACAGGGCTGAACACTGAAGCTTTCTTT. Protein: CASTRTGLNTEAFF.

The chain employs TRBV5-1 and TRBJ2-2, with D maybe TRBD1 (6 bases). This CDR3 region has 13 residues. V lost 4 bases and J 4 bases, leaving 8 bases between the germline ends. From germline, CDR1 is SGHRS and CDR2 YFSETQ. This CDR3 is CASSPQGTGELFF. CDR3 bases: TGCGCCAGCAGCCCACAGGGCACCGGGGAGCTGTTTTTT.